This TCR beta chain originates from a study of shared clonotypes between healthy human individuals. TCRdb's copy holds only in-frame clones and misses some; the assay was immunoSEQ multiplex PCR. Of about a million clones listed, 76% are singletons. The clonotype was recovered from a man aged 18 to 30 in good health. Specimen: memory CD4+ T cells sorted from blood. The subset here: CD45RA-negative fraction.

CDR3 coding DNA: TGTGCCAGCAGCTTGGGGGGTACCAACGTCCTGACTTTC. It yields the protein CASSLGGTNVLTF. V usage is TRBV5-4 and J usage is TRBJ2-6; D remains unclear. The V gene's germline CDR1 is SGHNT and CDR2 YYREEE (reference sequence). The CDR3 spans 13 residues. V lost 0 bases, J lost 8 bases, and 6 bases lay in between.